The clone carrying this T cell receptor (beta chain) is labeled medium-sized. Antigen unknown. The treatment is: PENTA 11 planned treatment interruption arm or continuous ART arm. Memory CD8+ CD45RO+ CD45RA- T cells were FACS-sorted from thawed PBMCs. The data derive from a study of HIV-infected children after antiretroviral therapy interruption. Study details: Children were on planned treatment interruption or continuous treatment. Interruption-arm samples span weeks 0, 12, interruption end (24 or 48), and about 3 years post-study. Study-wide results and limits: Naive CD4+ CDR3 sharing between time points fell after interruption began.

Unique molecular identifiers were included in an RNA-based 3' RACE TCR library. TCRdb reprocessed the 3' RACE reads with MiXCR, giving one entry per CDR3 protein. The data hold 6,000 to 7,500 distinct CDR3 sequences, with about 16% observed a single time. Germline loops: CDR1 SGHNT, CDR2 YYREEE (reference sequence). The CDR3 runs 16 residues. V lost 3 bases and J lost 2; bases outside the gene matches: 4. The sample here was CD45RO+ CD8+ T cells from PBMCs, pooled from several time points, taken from a donor given antiretroviral therapy, either interrupted or continuous. Subset specified: memory CD8+ CD45RO+ CD45RA- T cells. The TCR sequence derives from a pool of human donors with HIV. The chain carries TRBV5-4 and TRBJ2-7; 14 bases align to TRBD2. The CDR3 DNA reads TGTGCCAGCAGCTCCAGGACTAGCGGGAGGCCCTACGAGCAGTACTTC. Protein product: CASSSRTSGRPYEQYF.